The present T cell receptor (beta chain) was sequenced within a study of cytomegalovirus exposure and HLA in healthy donors. Study observations and caveats: Later on, a genetic analysis was performed. It linked a missense variant in DCLRE1C with V- and J-gene trimming of TCR beta. Reports showed the classifier diagnosing cytomegalovirus status with high specificity and sensitivity.

The junction had 12 bases not matched to a gene; V was cut back by 7 bases and J by 6 bases. CDR1 and CDR2 from the germline V gene are SGHRS and YFSETQ. The CDR3 covers 15 residues. A word on this clone: Its antigen is currently unknown.

Primers for the PCR totalled 60 Vbeta and 13 Jbeta. This table comes from immunoSEQ multiplex PCR, and its TCRdb copy is limited to in-frame clones, with some not included. The profile shows approximately 100,000 clones, about 80% of them singletons. The chain recombines TRBV5-1 with TRBJ2-2, with 7 positions matching TRBD2. The sequenced sample was PBMCs. This receptor was identified in a human donor in good health. CDR3: CASGTRQGGAGELFF. The DNA for the CDR3 is TGCGCCAGCGGTACCCGTCAGGGAGGGGCCGGGGAGCTGTTTTTT.